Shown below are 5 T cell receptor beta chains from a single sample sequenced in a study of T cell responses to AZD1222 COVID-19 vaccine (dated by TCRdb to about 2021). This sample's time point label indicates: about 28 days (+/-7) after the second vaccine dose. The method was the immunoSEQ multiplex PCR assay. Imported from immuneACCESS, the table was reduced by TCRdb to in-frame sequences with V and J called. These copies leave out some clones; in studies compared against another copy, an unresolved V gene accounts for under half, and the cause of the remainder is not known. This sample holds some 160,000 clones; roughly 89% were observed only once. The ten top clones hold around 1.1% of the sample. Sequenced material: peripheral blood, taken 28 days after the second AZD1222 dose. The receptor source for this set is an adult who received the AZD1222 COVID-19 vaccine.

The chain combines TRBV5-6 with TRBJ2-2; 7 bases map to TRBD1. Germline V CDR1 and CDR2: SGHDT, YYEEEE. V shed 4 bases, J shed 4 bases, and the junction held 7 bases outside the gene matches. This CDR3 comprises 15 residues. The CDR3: CASSRGQTITGELFF. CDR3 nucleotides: TGTGCCAGCAGCCGGGGACAGACTATCACCGGGGAGCTGTTTTTT.

The CDR3 coding sequence is TGTGCCAGCTCACTCCACAGGGGGCGAGAGACCCAGTACTTC. This encodes CASSLHRGRETQYF. The V gene is TRBV18, the J gene TRBJ2-5, with 9 bases matching TRBD1. Germline V gives CDR1 KGHSH, CDR2 LQKENI. Germline trimming cut 4 bases from V and 4 bases from J; bases unmatched to any gene: 4. This CDR3 spans 14 amino acids. The whole variable domain, remainder taken from reference TRBV18 and TRBJ2-5, is NAGVMQNPRHLVRRRGQEARLRCSPMKGHSHVYWYRQLPEEGLKFMVYLQKENIIDESGMPKERFSAEFPKEGPSILRIQQVVRGDSAAYFCASSLHRGRETQYFGPGTRLLVL.

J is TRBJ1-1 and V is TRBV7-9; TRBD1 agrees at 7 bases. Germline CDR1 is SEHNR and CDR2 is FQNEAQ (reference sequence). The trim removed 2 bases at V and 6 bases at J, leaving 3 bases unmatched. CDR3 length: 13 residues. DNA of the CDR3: TGTGCCAGCAGCTTAATGACAGGGTCTGAAGCTTTCTTT. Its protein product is CASSLMTGSEAFF.

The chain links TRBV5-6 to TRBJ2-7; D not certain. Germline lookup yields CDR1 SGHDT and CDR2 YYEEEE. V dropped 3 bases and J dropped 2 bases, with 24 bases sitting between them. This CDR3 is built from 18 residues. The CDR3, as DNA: TGTGCCAGCAGCTCGTCAAAGGGCCTGCCGCTACCCGCCTACGAGCAGTACTTC. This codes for CASSSSKGLPLPAYEQYF.

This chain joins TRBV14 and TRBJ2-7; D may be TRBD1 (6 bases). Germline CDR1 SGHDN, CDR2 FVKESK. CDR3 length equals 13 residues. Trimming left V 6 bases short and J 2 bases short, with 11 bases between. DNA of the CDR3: TGTGCCAGCAGTCACAGGGTTCCCTACGAGCAGTACTTC. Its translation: CASSHRVPYEQYF.